The next 6 T cell receptor beta chains were all read from a single sample in a study of blood T cell repertoires in COVID-19. Here immunoSEQ multiplex PCR was the method, and the copy in TCRdb shows in-frame clones only, minus some. Of over 100,000 clones in the sample, 84% were seen once. Sequencing was done on a sample of peripheral blood. The receptors come from a woman aged 45-65 years with acute or convalescent COVID-19.

The V and J genes are TRBV9 and TRBJ1-4, with 8 positions matching TRBD1. The germline V gene has CDR1 SGDLS and CDR2 YYNGEE. CDR3 length: 15 amino acids. V trimming: 4 bases; J trimming: 4 bases; junction bases outside the gene matches: 6. CDR3 nucleotide sequence: TGTGCCAGCAGCTTCCGACAGGGGAGTAATGAAAAACTGTTTTTT. It codes for CASSFRQGSNEKLFF.

This clone was picked up one time. V gene TRBV25-1 combines with J gene TRBJ2-5, with 10 bases aligning to TRBD2. CDR1 is MGHDK, CDR2 SYGVNS, per germline. V lost 4 bases to trimming and J lost 5 bases; unmatched junction nucleotides: 10. There are 16 residues in the CDR3. This CDR3 is CASSAIAGGWLETQYF. The CDR3 DNA reads as TGTGCCAGCAGTGCCATAGCGGGGGGTTGGTTGGAGACCCAGTACTTC.

The V gene is TRBV6-4, the J gene TRBJ2-5; 16 nucleotides align to TRBD2. Trimming at V came to 2 bases and at J to 5 bases, leaving 8 bases not matched to a gene. Germline V gives CDR1 MRHNA, CDR2 SNTAGT. The CDR3 runs to 18 residues. Here the CDR3 DNA reads TGTGCCAGCAGTGACCAGGGACTAGCGGGGGGGATAGGGGAGACCCAGTACTTC. Translating it yields CASSDQGLAGGIGETQYF.

The genes are TRBV15 and TRBJ1-1; D is uncertain. This CDR3 contains 13 residues. V was trimmed by 3 bases and J by 2 bases, leaving 7 bases between them. CDR1 is LNHNV and CDR2 is YYDKDF in the germline V gene (reference sequence). The CDR3 nucleotides are TGTGCCACCAGCAGGGCGGAAAACACTGAAGCTTTCTTT. Its translation is CATSRAENTEAFF.

This chain links TRBV6-5 with TRBJ1-5; D is possibly TRBD1 (6 bases). Trimming stripped 8 bases from V and 1 base from J, with 15 bases between. The germline V gene has CDR1 MNHEY and CDR2 SVGAGI. The CDR3 loop spans 15 amino acids. The CDR3, as DNA: TGTGCCAGCGCCTACACAGGGCCAAGCAATCAGCCCCAGCATTTT. It encodes CASAYTGPSNQPQHF.

This chain uses TRBV19 with TRBJ2-3; 10 bases are shared with TRBD2. This CDR3 comprises 17 residues. Germline V gene lookup returns CDR1 LNHDA and CDR2 SQIVND (reference sequence). J was trimmed by 6 bases and V by 6 bases; bases with no gene match: 15. The CDR3 nucleotides read TGTGCCAGTAGCCCTACTAGCGGGGTTTTCCCAGGGGATACGCAGTATTTT. This gives the protein CASSPTSGVFPGDTQYF.